The T cell receptor (beta chain) described here comes from a study of T cells in Graves' hyperthyroidism and ophthalmopathy (dated by TCRdb to the late 2010s). The study in broad terms: Peripheral blood samples were taken at initial diagnosis, before any treatment was given. To identify TCR V-J signatures that set the groups apart, the researchers used a discovery cohort of 100 patients, made up of 43 with Graves' ophthalmopathy and 57 with stable Graves' hyperthyroidism. Prospective prediction of ophthalmopathy was tested in an independent validation cohort consisting of some 19 hyperthyroidism patients and around 17 patients who later progressed to ophthalmopathy. The approximately 98 discovery patients were randomly divided into training and test sets at a 7:3 ratio. The study also compared thyroid tissue and blood T-cell repertoires from about six Graves' hyperthyroidism patients. After blood sampling, hyperthyroidism patients were treated with methimazole at a starting dose of 30 mg daily, and ophthalmopathy patients were treated with high-dose intravenous methylprednisolone. According to the paper, TCR Vbeta CDR3 sequencing was carried out on 120 to 150 peripheral blood samples, which came from more than 40 ophthalmopathy, under 80 hyperthyroidism and roughly 17 progressor patients.

General study outcomes and caveats: A model built on a 13 V-J signature distinguished ophthalmopathy from stable hyperthyroidism, reaching about 88% sensitivity and about 81% specificity in cross-validation and 80%/75% in testing. Most expanded thyroid clonotypes (frequency above 0.001) were also detected in blood, suggesting blood repertoires may reflect thyroid immune responses. In validation, the model predicted progression to ophthalmopathy with over 60% sensitivity and approximately 78% specificity, a median of about 6.7 months before onset. No statistical method was used to set the sample size in advance, and investigators knew the group allocation.

Moderately to severely active disease, a Clinical Activity Score of at least 3, a NOSPECS grade of at least 4, and a duration under 3 months were present in ophthalmopathy patients. Any patient with an uncontrolled infection, another autoimmune disease, pregnancy or lactation was excluded. Diagnoses were established on the basis of clinical symptoms, serum thyroxine and TRAb, thyroid ultrasound, and orbital computed tomography. PBMCs were separated from under 11 ml of fresh peripheral blood using Ficoll-Paque density gradient centrifugation. Total RNA was extracted with Trizol reagent, and quality was checked on an Agilent 2100 Bioanalyzer. The TCR beta CDR3 regions were amplified from RNA transcripts. A first-round RT-PCR of the TCR CDR3 used the HTBI primer set with the Qiagen OneStep RT-PCR kit. A second multiplex PCR round built the libraries, followed by size selection and purification. Libraries were sequenced paired-end with 100 bp reads on an Illumina HiSeq2000. The study's processing was this. SOAPnuke was used to process the raw data, removing reads that contained adapters or uncalled bases, had a mean Phred below 15, or lacked an exact match to the constant primer or identifier. High-quality paired reads were merged with COPE v1.2.5, and unique nucleotide sequences were defined as clonotypes. MiTCR v1.1 was used to align clonotypes to the IMGT TRBV, TRBD and TRBJ reference segments. The analysis was restricted to V-J combinations with a frequency above 0.0001, which together covered about 99% of the repertoires. A TCS score was defined as the ratio between F50 (clonal expansion) and ExV (chaos), using BLOSUM62-based TCRdist between CDR3 peptides within each V-J. Welch's t-statistics and random forest reduced some 510 V-J features to 13, which were used in a naive Bayes classifier (R e1071). TCRdb reprocessed the public reads (quality trimming at Q25 with fastp, clone calling with MiXCR) and kept in-frame beta chains. Duplicate CDR3 protein sequences are folded into a single record with the most common DNA and genes. The V and J calls, along with clone size, are taken from TCRdb and not from the paper's own processing. This sample holds about 400,000 distinct CDR3 sequences; approximately 15% were observed only once. The ten largest clones add up to about 13% of the sample.

As regards this clonotype: No cognate antigen has been identified for it. No base-level quality is on record; no much larger clone is a single base apart.

The sequence derives from a man aged 18 to 29 with Graves' ophthalmopathy. Sequenced material: blood.

CDR3 region: CSARVGRAGSYEQYF. At the DNA level, the sequence is TGCAGTGCTAGAGTAGGGAGAGCGGGGAGCTACGAGCAGTACTTC. The chain joins TRBV20-1 to TRBJ2-7; TRBD2 fits 7 bases in the junction. Germline trimming: 1 base from V, 3 bases from J; junction bases outside gene matches: 9. CDR3 length: 15 amino acids, cysteine to phenylalanine. Only the CDR3 part of the read is kept: 45 bases, read in frame from the first base. The germline V gene (reference sequence) yields DFQATT for CDR1 and SNEGSKA for CDR2.